This T cell receptor (beta chain) was recovered during a study of post-analysis software for immune sequencing data. Findings of the study overall: Controls had lower frequencies than patients of five TRBV segments, which included TRBV5-6, TRBV5-1 and TRBV20-1.

CDR3 length equals 15 residues. Germline V gene data show CDR1 as SQVTM and CDR2 as ANQGSEA. Unmatched junction bases numbered 9, after V lost 6 bases and J lost 0 bases. About this clonotype: Its target is not known.

Unique molecular identifiers tagged the TCR beta cDNA libraries. One entry per CDR3 protein results from TCRdb running MiXCR on the PCR reads. The sample has some 450,000 distinct CDR3 sequences, approximately 46% seen once. The rearrangement uses TRBV29-1 and TRBJ2-3; 7 bases fit TRBD2. The TCR comes from a girl under 18 with multiple sclerosis. Sequencing was carried out using blood. The CDR3 DNA sequence: TGCAGCGTCTCCCGGGGGGAGGGGAGCACAGATACGCAGTATTTT. Its translation: CSVSRGEGSTDTQYF.